This T cell receptor beta chain was captured by sequencing in a study of cytomegalovirus exposure and HLA in healthy donors. The V and J ends lost 7 bases and 6 bases respectively, with 13 bases between them. CDR3 size: 13 residues. Both 60 Vbeta primers and 13 Jbeta primers went into the PCR. This table comes from immunoSEQ multiplex PCR, and its TCRdb copy is limited to in-frame clones, with some not included. Here the sample spans roughly 190,000 clones, around three quarters being singletons. This TCR was recovered from a woman aged 18-29 years in good health and CMV-seronegative. V gene TRBV6-7 combines with J gene TRBJ1-5; the D gene is possibly TRBD1 (6 bases). TRBV6-7 is sorted into the ORF group, with uncertain function. Input material: PBMCs. The CDR3 bases are TGTGCCAGCATCAAGGGGGGGGCTCAGCCCCAGCATTTT. Translation gives CASIKGGAQPQHF.